This note documents a single TCR beta chain sequence. The target antigen is unknown. The sample is drawn from a study of Ad26.COV2.S vaccination and SARS-CoV-2 variants. As for the study in general: Vaccine-arm donor from the placebo-controlled COV1001 Ad26.COV2.S trial.

The method was immunoSEQ multiplex PCR; TCRdb's version includes in-frame clones alone and lacks a portion of them. The sample shows 380,000 or so clones, 75% to 90% of them seen only once. Study observations and caveats: Assessments of TCR breadth and depth may have underestimated the total T cell responses.

Sample treatment: 15 to 20 received Ad26.COV2.S at low or high dose, single or two shots; about 5 received placebo; per-sample allocation not given. The samples date from day 63 after the first vaccine or placebo injection. The donor was a Boston adult aged 18-55 years. Germline V CDR1 and CDR2: LNHDA, SQIVND (reference sequence). Trimming removed 3 bases at V and 1 base at J, with 7 bases between. This CDR3 has 14 amino acids. The V and J genes are TRBV19 and TRBJ1-5; possible D gene TRBD1, 5 bases. This TCR was recovered from a person between 18 and 60 years old who received the Ad26.COV2.S COVID-19 vaccine or a placebo. The material was peripheral blood, obtained in a trial of Ad26.COV2.S vaccine versus placebo. CDR3 in amino acids: CASSIGTSNQPQHF. The DNA for the CDR3 is TGTGCCAGTAGTATCGGGACGAGCAATCAGCCCCAGCATTTT.